This TCR beta chain appears in the sequencing data of a study of Graves' ophthalmopathy and Graves' hyperthyroidism. Turning to the study itself: Sampling took place at initial diagnosis, with peripheral blood obtained before any treatment.

No donor had other autoimmune disease, uncontrolled infection, pregnancy or lactation. RNA transcripts provided the template for amplifying TCR beta CDR3 regions. A first-round RT-PCR used HTBI primers, followed by a second-round multiplex PCR. Each CDR3 protein is one row after TCRdb ran MiXCR on the multiplex PCR reads. The sample contains about 220,000 distinct CDR3 sequences, 20% to 25% of which appear only once. Germline V CDR1 and CDR2: MNHNS, SASEGT. The CDR3 consists of 14 residues. V was pared by 0 bases and J by 3 bases, with 9 bases between. The sample was peripheral blood. The chain couples TRBV6-1 to TRBJ2-7; D remains unclear. This receptor was obtained from a woman aged 45-59 years with Graves' ophthalmopathy. The CDR3 coding sequence is TGTGCCAGCAGTGAAGCTACCACCAGCTACGAGCAGTACTTC. Protein product: CASSEATTSYEQYF.